Given below is one TCR beta chain in context. Sequencing was performed with immunoSEQ multiplex PCR; in TCRdb, only in-frame clones are kept and a portion is missing. The table lists 400,000 to 500,000 clones, 79% of them singletons. The data stem from a study of shared clonotypes between healthy human individuals. The CDR3 covers 15 residues. Germline V gives CDR1 SGDLS, CDR2 YYNGEE. With V trimmed by 1 base and J by 5 bases, 5 bases remained unmatched. The sequence derives from a woman in her thirties or forties in good health. Some clones in this sample may be carry-over from other donors' samples. The V and J genes are TRBV9 and TRBJ2-1; 8 positions agree with TRBD1. Sequenced input: PBMCs. CDR3: CASSVRTGKDNEQFF. The DNA for the CDR3 is TGTGCCAGCAGCGTAAGGACAGGGAAGGACAATGAGCAGTTCTTC.